This is a list of T cell receptor beta chains from one sample in a study of blood T cell repertoires in COVID-19. Assay: immunoSEQ multiplex PCR; the TCRdb copy retains only in-frame clones and omits some. The profile shows about 530,000 clones, 85% to 90% of them singletons. Sequences were obtained from peripheral blood. The receptors originated from a woman between 50 and 59 years old with COVID-19, enrolled during active disease. CDR3s include the opening cysteine and the closing phenylalanine or tryptophan. D genes are given only for firm matches. Clone size is not always given. Where it is, it says once, few, many or a class for expanded clones.

.	TRBV5-6	.	TRBJ2-7	TGTGCCAGCAGCTCTACTCAACAGGGAAACTACGAGCAGTACTTC	CASSSTQQGNYEQYF
.	TRBV7-3	few	TRBJ1-1	TGTGCCAGCAGACCAGGGTCCCTGGGCACTGAAGCTTTCTTT	CASRPGSLGTEAFF
.	TRBV5-6	once	TRBJ2-7	TGTGCCAGCAGCTTGGGCAGTAACTACGAGCAGTACTTC	CASSLGSNYEQYF
TRBD2	TRBV11-3	.	TRBJ2-7	TGTGCCAGCAGCTTAGAAAGCGGGGGGGCCTACGAGCAGTACTTC	CASSLESGGAYEQYF
.	TRBV5-1	.	TRBJ2-3	TGCGCCAGCAGCTTGGAGGGACTCCTCACAGATACGCAGTATTTT	CASSLEGLLTDTQYF
TRBD1	TRBV5-6	.	TRBJ1-2	TGTGCCAGCAGTTCTCGCCGGACAGGGAAAGGCTACACCTTC	CASSSRRTGKGYTF
TRBD1	TRBV6-4	.	TRBJ1-3	TGTGCCAGCAGAGGACAGGGGGTGTCGGGAAACACCATATATTTT	CASRGQGVSGNTIYF
.	TRBV7-3	.	TRBJ2-1	TGTGCCAGCAGCCCCGGGACTGGAGTTAACAATGAGCAGTTCTTC	CASSPGTGVNNEQFF
.	TRBV5-1	once	TRBJ1-1	TGCGCCAGCAGCAGAATACAGGGTTTAGGGACTGAAGCTTTCTTT	CASSRIQGLGTEAFF
.	TRBV6-5	.	TRBJ1-4	TGTGCCAGCAGTTACTCAGGGGAAGGGGAAAAACTGTTTTTT	CASSYSGEGEKLFF
TRBD1	TRBV30	.	TRBJ1-6	TGTGCCTGGAGTTTTGGACAGGGCTGGACCTATAATTCACCCCTCCACTTT	CAWSFGQGWTYNSPLHF
.	TRBV2	.	TRBJ1-2	TGTGCCAGCAGTGGGGGGGAAAGTAACTATGGCTACACCTTC	CASSGGESNYGYTF
TRBD1	TRBV24-1	.	TRBJ2-1	TGTGCCACCAGTGCTGGTCCTACAGGGGGCAATGAGCAGTTCTTC	CATSAGPTGGNEQFF
TRBD1	TRBV27	.	TRBJ2-1	TGTGCCAGCAGCCCTATTCCGACAGGGGGGGGGAGTGAGCAGTTCTTC	CASSPIPTGGGSEQFF
.	TRBV2	.	TRBJ1-2	TGTGCCGGCAGGGGAGAGGCGCAGGGCTACACCTTC	CAGRGEAQGYTF
.	TRBV5-8	.	TRBJ1-6	TGTGCCAGCAGCTTGGCCGGACTGAGCTCCTATAATTCACCCCTCCACTTT	CASSLAGLSSYNSPLHF
.	TRBV28	once	TRBJ1-5	TGTGCCGCCACCCAAATTAGGGACACCCTTAGCAATCAGCCCCAGCATTTT	CAATQIRDTLSNQPQHF
.	TRBV19	.	TRBJ1-1	TGTGCCAGTATGAGGGTGAACACTGAAGCTTTCTTT	CASMRVNTEAFF
.	TRBV30	.	TRBJ1-4	TGTGCCTTCTCCCGCGGGGAAAAGGAAAAACTGTTTTTT	CAFSRGEKEKLFF
TRBD1	TRBV5-1	.	TRBJ1-1	TGCGCCAGCAGCTCCAGGACAGGGAAAACTGAAGCTTTCTTT	CASSSRTGKTEAFF
.	TRBV28	.	TRBJ2-1	TGTGCCAGCAGCCGCGATTTTGGAGCGCATTACAATGAGCAGTTCTTC	CASSRDFGAHYNEQFF
TRBD1	TRBV30	.	TRBJ1-1	TGTGCCTGCACCAGGGGACAGCAAATCTACACTGAAGCTTTCTTT	CACTRGQQIYTEAFF
.	TRBV27	.	TRBJ2-2	TGTGCCAGCAGTACGAGCCTACTGAGGGAGCTGTTTTTT	CASSTSLLRELFF
.	TRBV19	.	TRBJ2-2	TGTGCCAGTACCCAAGGGCAGGGAAGAACCGGGGAGCTGTTTTTT	CASTQGQGRTGELFF
TRBD2	TRBV7-9	.	TRBJ2-1	TGTGCCAGCAGCTCGAAGGGCCGTAAGCTAGCGGGGAGGAATGAGCAGTTCTTC	CASSSKGRKLAGRNEQFF
.	TRBV6-5	.	TRBJ2-2	TGTGCCAGCAGGCCGGGACTGGACACCGGGGAGCTGTTTTTT	CASRPGLDTGELFF
.	TRBV11-2	few	TRBJ1-1	TGTGCCAGCAGCTTAATGGGCCATGAAGCTTTCTTT	CASSLMGHEAFF
.	TRBV5-1	once	TRBJ1-3	TGCGCCAGCAGCTTGGGAGTTGGTGGTGGAAACACCATATATTTT	CASSLGVGGGNTIYF
TRBD1	TRBV19	.	TRBJ2-5	TGTGCCAGTAGTACCCTAGGACAGGGGAGAGAGACCCAGTACTTC	CASSTLGQGRETQYF
.	TRBV28	.	TRBJ2-6	TGTGCCAGCGTAAACTCTGGGGCCAACGTCCTGACTTTC	CASVNSGANVLTF
.	TRBV4-2	.	TRBJ2-7	TGTGCCAGCAGCCAAGAGGACAATTACGAGCAGTACTTC	CASSQEDNYEQYF
.	TRBV27	.	TRBJ2-5	TGTGCCAGCAGTCTGGGCAGCCCTCAAGAGACCCAGTACTTC	CASSLGSPQETQYF
.	TRBV19	.	TRBJ2-7	TGTGCCAGTAGTATAACCCACCCAGGCTCCTACGAGCAGTACTTC	CASSITHPGSYEQYF
.	TRBV10-1	.	TRBJ1-2	TGCGCCAGCAGTGCGGGAGAGGGGTATGGCTACACCTTC	CASSAGEGYGYTF
.	TRBV6-5	.	TRBJ1-2	TGTGCCAGCAGCCCCCTCGGCGGGGACTATGGCTACACCTTC	CASSPLGGDYGYTF
.	TRBV10-1	.	TRBJ1-1	TGCGCCAGCAGTTACAGAGAGAACACTGAAGCTTTCTTT	CASSYRENTEAFF
.	TRBV7-8	.	TRBJ1-1	TGTGCCAGCAGCTTAGCGTGGGGAGGGGGGACTGAAGCTTTCTTT	CASSLAWGGGTEAFF
.	TRBV12-2	.	TRBJ1-5	TGTGCAAGTCGCGTCGCCCCCGAGATCGTGACAGGGGAAAATCAGCCCCAGCATTTT	CASRVAPEIVTGENQPQHF
.	TRBV5-4	.	TRBJ1-2	TGTGCCAGCAGCTTGGCAGCGGGAGGCTACACCTTC	CASSLAAGGYTF
.	TRBV5-1	once	TRBJ2-5	TGCGCCAGCAGCTCCCAGGCAGGGTACCAAGAGACCCAGTACTTC	CASSSQAGYQETQYF
.	TRBV6-5	.	TRBJ1-1	TGTGCCAGCAGTTACGGGACAATGAACACTGAAGCTTTCTTT	CASSYGTMNTEAFF
.	TRBV18	.	TRBJ1-1	TGTGCCAGCTCCCGCGGGAACACTGAAGCTTTCTTT	CASSRGNTEAFF
.	TRBV19	.	TRBJ1-5	TGTGCCAGTAGTATAGGTTCAGGACAGCCCCAGCATTTT	CASSIGSGQPQHF
.	TRBV11-2	.	TRBJ1-1	TGTGCCAGCAGCTCCTGGACAGAGAGCACTGAAGCTTTCTTT	CASSSWTESTEAFF